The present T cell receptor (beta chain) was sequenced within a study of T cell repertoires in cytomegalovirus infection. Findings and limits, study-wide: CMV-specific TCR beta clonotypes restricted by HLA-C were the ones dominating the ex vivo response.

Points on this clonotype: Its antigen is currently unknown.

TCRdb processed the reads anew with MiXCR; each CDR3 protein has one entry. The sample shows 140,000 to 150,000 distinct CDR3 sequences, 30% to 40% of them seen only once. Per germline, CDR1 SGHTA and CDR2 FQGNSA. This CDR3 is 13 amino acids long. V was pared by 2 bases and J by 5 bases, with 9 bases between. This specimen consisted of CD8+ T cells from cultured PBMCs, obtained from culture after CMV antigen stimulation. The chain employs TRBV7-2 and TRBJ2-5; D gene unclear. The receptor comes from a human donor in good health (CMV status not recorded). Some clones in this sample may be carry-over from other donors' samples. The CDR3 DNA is TGTGCCAGCAGCTTAAACTCTCGGGAGACCCAGTACTTC. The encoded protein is CASSLNSRETQYF.